The 21 T cell receptor beta chains given below trace back to one sample, sequenced in a study of cytomegalovirus exposure and HLA in healthy donors. Clones were read by immunoSEQ multiplex PCR, and TCRdb kept only the in-frame ones, dropping some. The sample includes some 240,000 clones, about nine tenths of them seen just once. The sequenced sample consisted of PBMCs. These receptors were taken from a woman younger than 35 in good health and CMV-seropositive.

J is TRBJ2-3 and V is TRBV11-2; D might be TRBD2 (7 bases). Germline loops: CDR1 SGHAT, CDR2 FQNNGV. This CDR3 has 18 amino acids. Trimming shortened V by 5 bases and J by 0 bases, and 21 bases separated the two germline ends. CDR3: CASSPLLRGGFSTDTQYF. DNA for the CDR3: TGTGCCAGCAGCCCGCTTCTCCGCGGGGGCTTTAGCACAGATACGCAGTATTTT.

The chain combines TRBV13 with TRBJ2-1; 14 positions agree with TRBD2. The germline V gene encodes CDR1 PRHDT and CDR2 FYEKMQ (reference sequence). J lost 8 bases, V lost 5 bases, and 8 bases had no gene match. The CDR3 has 16 amino acids. The CDR3 DNA sequence: TGTGCCAGCAGCCAAACGACTAGCGGGAGGGCCTATGAGCAGTTCTTC. It yields the protein CASSQTTSGRAYEQFF.

The table lists this clone with a count of one. This chain uses TRBV5-1 with TRBJ2-2; D may be TRBD1 (8 bases). The V and J ends lost 5 bases and 4 bases respectively, with 18 bases between them. This CDR3 has 16 amino acids. Germline assignment: CDR1 SGHRS and CDR2 YFSETQ. The CDR3 DNA sequence: TGCGCCAGCAGTGGGGGGGGGACAGGACCCACCGGGGAGCTGTTTTTT. Its protein is CASSGGGTGPTGELFF. The whole variable domain, filled in from reference TRBV5-1 and TRBJ2-2, reads KAGVTQTPRYLIKTRGQQVTLSCSPISGHRSVSWYQQTPGQGLQFLFEYFSETQRNKGNFPGRFSGRQFSNSRSEMNVSTLELGDSALYLCASSGGGTGPTGELFFGEGSRLTVL.

This rearrangement joins TRBV15 to TRBJ2-1; 8 bases align to TRBD2. The CDR3 loop spans 16 amino acids. V shed 3 bases and J 6 bases; nucleotides not matched to a gene: 10. Germline V lookup: CDR1 LNHNV, CDR2 YYDKDF (reference sequence). The CDR3: CATSSEERENPNEQFF. The CDR3 DNA is TGTGCCACCAGCAGCGAGGAGCGGGAGAACCCCAATGAGCAGTTCTTC.

The rearrangement joins TRBV28 to TRBJ2-7, with 8 bases that match TRBD2. V trimming: 2 bases; J trimming: 4 bases; junction bases outside the gene matches: 1. There are 13 residues in the CDR3. In germline, CDR1 is MDHEN, CDR2 SYDVKM. The CDR3 spells CASSLGGRYEQYF. The CDR3 region has the DNA TGTGCCAGCAGTTTAGGCGGGAGGTACGAGCAGTACTTC.

This clone is a singleton in its sample. The V and J genes are TRBV5-1 and TRBJ1-1; D might be TRBD1 (5 bases). The germline gives CDR1 SGHRS, CDR2 YFSETQ. Deletions cut 2 bases from V and 3 bases from J, with 11 bases between. This CDR3 spans 14 amino acids. Here the CDR3 DNA reads TGCGCCAGCAGCTTACAGACAGCCGACACTGAAGCTTTCTTT. Its translation is CASSLQTADTEAFF.

This clone appeared many times. The chain is built from TRBV4-1 and TRBJ2-4; 8 bases fit TRBD2. CDR3 length: 16 residues. Germline trimming cut 3 bases from V and 1 base from J; bases unmatched to any gene: 5. Germline-derived CDR1 and CDR2 are MGHRA and YSYEKL. CDR3 bases: TGCGCCAGCAGCCAGCTGATAGCGGGGGCCAAAAACATTCAGTACTTC. This codes for CASSQLIAGAKNIQYF.

This rearrangement joins TRBV28 to TRBJ2-5; D possibly corresponds to TRBD2 (6 bases). The germline V gene encodes CDR1 MDHEN and CDR2 SYDVKM. This CDR3 spans 14 amino acids. Trimming removed 5 bases from V and 0 bases from J, with 10 bases in between. DNA of the CDR3: TGTGCCAGCAGTCCTTGGGGGGACCAAGAGACCCAGTACTTC. This codes for CASSPWGDQETQYF.

This chain uses TRBV9 with TRBJ1-3; D is possibly TRBD1 (6 bases). V dropped 3 bases and J dropped 2 bases, with 15 bases sitting between them. The germline V gene encodes CDR1 SGDLS and CDR2 YYNGEE. The CDR3 contains 16 residues. This CDR3 is CASSAGAGDAGNTIYF. CDR3 nucleotide sequence: TGTGCCAGCAGCGCGGGGGCGGGGGACGCTGGAAACACCATATATTTT.

The J gene is TRBJ1-4, the V gene TRBV7-9; D uncertain. CDR1 is SEHNR and CDR2 is FQNEAQ in the germline V gene (reference sequence). V was trimmed by 3 bases and J by 4 bases, leaving 9 bases between them. This CDR3 is built from 14 residues. CDR3 protein: CASSFPGVNEKLFF. The CDR3 DNA follows: TGTGCCAGCAGCTTTCCCGGGGTTAATGAAAAACTGTTTTTT.

The genes are TRBV15 and TRBJ2-2; no definite D call. Germline V CDR1 and CDR2: LNHNV, YYDKDF (reference sequence). The CDR3 spans 15 residues. Trimming left V 2 bases short and J 0 bases short, with 7 bases between. The CDR3 DNA reads TGTGCCACCAGCAGACATCGCGCGAACACCGGGGAGCTGTTTTTT. It codes for CATSRHRANTGELFF. Full variable domain (missing parts from reference TRBV15 and TRBJ2-2): DAMVIQNPRYQVTQFGKPVTLSCSQTLNHNVMYWYQQKSSQAPKLLFHYYDKDFNNEADTPDNFQSRRPNTSFCFLDIRSPGLGDTAMYLCATSRHRANTGELFFGEGSRLTVL.

J is TRBJ2-2 and V is TRBV15, with 9 bases fitting TRBD1. This CDR3 comprises 15 residues. Looked up from germline, CDR1 is LNHNV and CDR2 is YYDKDF (reference sequence). With 5 bases clipped from V and 5 bases from J, the junction kept 6 bases outside the gene matches. CDR3 protein: CATSWVGTGTGELFF. For the CDR3, the DNA is TGTGCCACCAGCTGGGTCGGGACAGGGACCGGGGAGCTGTTTTTT.

J is TRBJ2-1 and V is TRBV4-1, with a weak D call TRBD2 (5 bases). Germline V gene lookup returns CDR1 MGHRA and CDR2 YSYEKL. The V end lost 1 base, the J end lost 5 bases, and 12 bases lay between the germline ends. The CDR3 runs 15 residues. CDR3 residues: CASSQGGELNNEQFF. CDR3 sequence (DNA): TGCGCCAGCAGCCAAGGGGGAGAACTCAACAATGAGCAGTTCTTC.

This chain uses TRBV19 with TRBJ2-1; 7 nucleotides agree with TRBD2. The CDR3 sequence is 16 residues long. Per germline, CDR1 LNHDA and CDR2 SQIVND (reference sequence). J lost 0 bases, V lost 5 bases, and 7 bases had no gene match. The CDR3 sequence: CASSSRRESSYNEQFF. DNA of the CDR3: TGTGCCAGTAGTTCGCGGCGGGAGAGCTCCTACAATGAGCAGTTCTTC. The whole variable domain, filled in from reference TRBV19 and TRBJ2-1, reads DGGITQSPKYLFRKEGQNVTLSCEQNLNHDAMYWYRQDPGQGLRLIYYSQIVNDFQKGDIAEGYSVSREKKESFPLTVTSAQKNPTAFYLCASSSRRESSYNEQFFGPGTRLTVL.

V usage is TRBV2 and J usage is TRBJ2-5; 10 nucleotides align to TRBD1. Per germline, CDR1 SNHLY and CDR2 FYNNEI. CDR3 length equals 15 residues. The V and J ends lost 7 bases and 5 bases, in that order; junction bases with no gene match: 10. The DNA for the CDR3 is TGTGCCAGCACAAGACAGGGGGCGGGTGGGGAGACCCAGTACTTC. As protein: CASTRQGAGGETQYF.

This chain joins TRBV28 and TRBJ2-7; tentatively, D is TRBD1 (5 bases). Germline assignment: CDR1 MDHEN and CDR2 SYDVKM. V dropped 6 bases and J dropped 0 bases, with 15 bases sitting between them. The CDR3 length is 15 residues. The CDR3 DNA reads TGTGCCAGCAGGTGGCAGGGCAGGAGCTCCTACGAGCAGTACTTC. It yields the protein CASRWQGRSSYEQYF.

The chain employs TRBV5-1 and TRBJ2-7; D possibly corresponds to TRBD1 (6 bases). The V gene lost 6 bases and the J gene lost 5 bases, with 15 bases spanning the gap. The length of the CDR3 is 13 residues. Germline V gene sequence: CDR1 SGHRS, CDR2 YFSETQ. The CDR3 is CASTLPDSHEQYF. Here the CDR3 DNA reads TGCGCCAGCACGCTGCCGGACAGCCACGAGCAGTACTTC.

In its sample, this clone was seen a few times. This rearrangement joins TRBV19 to TRBJ2-1; 7 bases map to TRBD1. Germline V CDR1 and CDR2: LNHDA, SQIVND (reference sequence). CDR3 size: 17 residues. With V trimmed by 6 bases and J by 1 base, 12 bases remained unmatched. The DNA for the CDR3 is TGTGCCAGTAGCCGACCGCCGGGACAGATGTCCTACAATGAGCAGTTCTTC. It specifies CASSRPPGQMSYNEQFF.

The chain's CDR3 is CASSWSTSGSGETQYF. The CDR3 bases are TGCGCCAGCAGCTGGAGCACTAGCGGGAGTGGAGAGACCCAGTACTTC. The rearrangement uses TRBV5-1 and TRBJ2-5; 11 positions agree with TRBD2. CDR1 and CDR2 from the germline V gene are SGHRS and YFSETQ. CDR3 length: 16 residues. The trim removed 3 bases at V and 4 bases at J, leaving 8 bases unmatched. Combining the CDR3 with reference TRBV5-1 and TRBJ2-5 gives the whole variable domain KAGVTQTPRYLIKTRGQQVTLSCSPISGHRSVSWYQQTPGQGLQFLFEYFSETQRNKGNFPGRFSGRQFSNSRSEMNVSTLELGDSALYLCASSWSTSGSGETQYFGPGTRLLVL.

V gene TRBV5-4 combines with J gene TRBJ2-1; 12 nucleotides match TRBD2. J gave up 4 bases and V 4 bases, and 6 bases lay outside the gene matches. The CDR3 has 16 residues. CDR1 is SGHNT, CDR2 YYREEE, per germline (reference sequence). CDR3 residues: CASSPSSGRGYNEQFF. For the CDR3, the DNA is TGTGCCAGCAGCCCTTCTAGCGGGAGGGGGTACAATGAGCAGTTCTTC.

This chain joins TRBV28 and TRBJ1-5, with 9 bases fitting TRBD1. Germline V CDR1 and CDR2: MDHEN, SYDVKM. After removal of 7 bases from V and 0 bases from J, the junction contained 7 bases not matched to a gene. The CDR3 runs 16 residues. CDR3 in amino acids: CASTGKQGASNQPQHF. CDR3 sequence (DNA): TGTGCCAGCACGGGGAAACAGGGGGCTAGCAATCAGCCCCAGCATTTT.